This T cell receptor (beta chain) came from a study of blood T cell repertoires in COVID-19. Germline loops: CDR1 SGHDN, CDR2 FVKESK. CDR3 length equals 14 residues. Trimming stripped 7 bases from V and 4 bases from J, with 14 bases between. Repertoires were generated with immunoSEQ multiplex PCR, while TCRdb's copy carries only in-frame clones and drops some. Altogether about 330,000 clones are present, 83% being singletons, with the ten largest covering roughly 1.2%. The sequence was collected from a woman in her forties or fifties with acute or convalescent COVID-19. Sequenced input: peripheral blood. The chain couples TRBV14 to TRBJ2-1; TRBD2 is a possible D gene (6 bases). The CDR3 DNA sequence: TGTGCCAGCACTTCAACCGGGGGTTACAATGAGCAGTTCTTC. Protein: CASTSTGGYNEQFF. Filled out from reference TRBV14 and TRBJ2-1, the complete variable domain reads EAGVTQFPSHSVIEKGQTVTLRCDPISGHDNLYWYRRVMGKEIKFLLHFVKESKQDESGMPNNRFLAERTGGTYSTLKVQPAELEDSGVYFCASTSTGGYNEQFFGPGTRLTVL.